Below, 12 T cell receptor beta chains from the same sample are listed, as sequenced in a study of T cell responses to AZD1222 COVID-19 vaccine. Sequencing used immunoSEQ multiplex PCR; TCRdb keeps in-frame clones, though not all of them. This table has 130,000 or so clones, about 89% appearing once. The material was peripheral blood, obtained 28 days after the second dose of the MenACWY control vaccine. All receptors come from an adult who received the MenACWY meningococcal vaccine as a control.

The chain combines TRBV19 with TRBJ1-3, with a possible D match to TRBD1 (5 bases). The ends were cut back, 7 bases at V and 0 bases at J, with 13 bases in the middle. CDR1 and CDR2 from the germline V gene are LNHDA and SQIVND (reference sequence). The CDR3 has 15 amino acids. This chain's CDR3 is CASNGDGGSGNTIYF. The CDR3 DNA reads TGTGCCAGTAACGGGGACGGCGGCTCTGGAAACACCATATATTTT.

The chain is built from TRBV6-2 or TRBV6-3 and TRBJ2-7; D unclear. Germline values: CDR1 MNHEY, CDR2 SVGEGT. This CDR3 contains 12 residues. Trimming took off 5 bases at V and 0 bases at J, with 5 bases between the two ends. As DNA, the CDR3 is TGTGCCAGCAGTCCCGGCTCCTACGAGCAGTACTTC. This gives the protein CASSPGSYEQYF.

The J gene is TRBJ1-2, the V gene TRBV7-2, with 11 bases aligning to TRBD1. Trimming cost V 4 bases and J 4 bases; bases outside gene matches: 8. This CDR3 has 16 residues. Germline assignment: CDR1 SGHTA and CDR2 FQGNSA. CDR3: CASSSEGTGGGYGYTF. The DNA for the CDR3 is TGTGCCAGCAGCTCAGAGGGGACAGGGGGGGGCTATGGCTACACCTTC.

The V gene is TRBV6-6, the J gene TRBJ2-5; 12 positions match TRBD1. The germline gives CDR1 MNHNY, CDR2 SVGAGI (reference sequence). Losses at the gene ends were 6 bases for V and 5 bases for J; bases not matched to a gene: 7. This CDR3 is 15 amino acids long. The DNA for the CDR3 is TGTGCCAGCAGATCCGGGACAGGGGGCTTGGAGACCCAGTACTTC. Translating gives CASRSGTGGLETQYF.

This CDR3 reads CASSFSGRYNEQFF. CDR3 DNA: TGTGCCAGCAGTTTTTCTGGGCGATACAATGAGCAGTTCTTC. The chain joins TRBV27 to TRBJ2-1; D is unresolved. V was clipped by 3 bases and J by 4 bases, with 10 bases between them. The germline gives CDR1 MNHEY, CDR2 SMNVEV (reference sequence). This CDR3 has 14 amino acids.

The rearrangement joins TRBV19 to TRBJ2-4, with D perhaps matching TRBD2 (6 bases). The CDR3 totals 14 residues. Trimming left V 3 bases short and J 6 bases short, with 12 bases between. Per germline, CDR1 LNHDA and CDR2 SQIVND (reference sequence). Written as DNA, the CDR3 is TGTGCCAGTAGTATTAACCAGGGAGGAAACATTCAGTACTTC. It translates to CASSINQGGNIQYF.

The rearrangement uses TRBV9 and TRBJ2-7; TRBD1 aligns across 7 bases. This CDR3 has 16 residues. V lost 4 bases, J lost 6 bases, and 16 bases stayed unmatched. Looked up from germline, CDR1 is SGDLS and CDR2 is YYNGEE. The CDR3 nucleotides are TGTGCCAGCAGCCTCCCACCGCCGGGGACAGCCCTCGAGCAGTACTTC. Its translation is CASSLPPPGTALEQYF.

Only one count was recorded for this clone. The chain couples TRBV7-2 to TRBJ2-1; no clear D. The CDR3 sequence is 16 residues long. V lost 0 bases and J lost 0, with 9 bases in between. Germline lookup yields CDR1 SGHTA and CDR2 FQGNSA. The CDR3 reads CASSLAASSSYNEQFF. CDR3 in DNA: TGTGCCAGCAGCTTAGCAGCCAGCAGCTCCTACAATGAGCAGTTCTTC.

The CDR3, as DNA: TGTGCCAGCAGCTTAGGGGGGAGCAACGGGGAGCTGTTTTTT. Its translation: CASSLGGSNGELFF. The chain uses TRBV11-2 and TRBJ2-2; D may be TRBD1 or TRBD2 (5 bases each). The CDR3 loop spans 14 amino acids. Trimming left V 1 base short and J 7 bases short, with 10 bases between. In germline, CDR1 is SGHAT, CDR2 FQNNGV.

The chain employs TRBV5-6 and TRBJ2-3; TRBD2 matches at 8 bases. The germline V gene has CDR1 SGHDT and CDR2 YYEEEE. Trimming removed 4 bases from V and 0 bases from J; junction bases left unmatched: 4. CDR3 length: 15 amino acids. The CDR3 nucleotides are TGTGCCAGCAGCCTACGGGGGGGGAGCACAGATACGCAGTATTTT. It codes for CASSLRGGSTDTQYF.

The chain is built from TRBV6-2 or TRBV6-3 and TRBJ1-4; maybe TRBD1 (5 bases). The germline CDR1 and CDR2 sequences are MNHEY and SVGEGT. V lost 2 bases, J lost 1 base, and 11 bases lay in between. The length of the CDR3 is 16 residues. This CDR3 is CASSYATTVTNEKLFF. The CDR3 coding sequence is TGTGCCAGCAGTTACGCGACGACAGTAACTAATGAAAAACTGTTTTTT.

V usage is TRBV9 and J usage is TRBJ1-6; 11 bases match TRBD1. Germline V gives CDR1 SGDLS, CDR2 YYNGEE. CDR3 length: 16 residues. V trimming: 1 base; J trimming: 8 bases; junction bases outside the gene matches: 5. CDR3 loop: CASSVQDRGRHSPLHF. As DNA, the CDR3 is TGTGCCAGCAGCGTACAGGACAGGGGGCGACATTCACCCCTCCACTTT.